The present TCR beta chain was sequenced within a study of OX40 agonist ivuxolimab in advanced cancers. Describing the broader study: Ivuxolimab was an agonistic, fully human IgG2 monoclonal antibody directed against OX40 (CD134), a costimulatory receptor. Intravenous ivuxolimab was administered to patients every 2 weeks at six dose levels: 0.01, 0.1, 0.3, 1.5, 3 and 10 mg/kg. Among the roughly 52 dose-escalation patients, around 20 had hepatocellular carcinoma, roughly 15 melanoma, 9 renal cell carcinoma and 9 head and neck cancer. In the dose-escalation cohort, 70% to 90% of patients were male, and the mean age was 60 years with a range of roughly 20 to 80. Patients were allowed to have had prior anti-PD-1, anti-PD-L1 or anti-CTLA-4 therapy, and 30% to 40% of the dose-escalation patients had previously received checkpoint inhibitors. Partial responses were achieved by three dose-escalation patients, of whom one had hepatocellular carcinoma and two had cutaneous melanoma. The point of sequencing TCRbeta in the periphery was to test whether ivuxolimab changed TCR sequence diversity and drove clonal T-cell expansion. The paper covers the monotherapy dose-escalation part of the phase I ivuxolimab trial, which included N of about 56 patients. Overall study outcomes, separate from this receptor: The antigen specificity of the clonally expanded peripheral T cells was not determined. Low levels of normalized T-cell clonal expansion were also seen in some nonresponding patients. After ivuxolimab, CD8+ T cells had more expanded clones than CD4+ T cells on average. In partial responders in the 0.1-3.0 mg/kg groups, normalized peripheral clonal expansion was found to be among the lowest, especially among CD8+ T cells. At doses from 0.1 to 3.0 mg/kg, clonal expansion was seen in both CD4+ and CD8+ blood T cells between baseline and week 6.

Patients with a history of autoimmune disease or receiving systemic immunosuppression were excluded from the trial. Peripheral blood for TCR sequencing was drawn from every dose cohort at baseline, at cycle 4 day 1 and at cycle 7 day 1. The samples were drawn from a first-in-human, open-label, multicenter phase I dose-escalation trial of ivuxolimab. Adults with locally advanced or metastatic head and neck squamous cell, hepatocellular, melanoma or renal cell carcinoma were enrolled in the trial. Before TCR sequencing, CD4+ and CD8+ T cells were separately sorted from peripheral blood. Genomic DNA was extracted from sorted cells for sequencing of the TCRbeta CDR3 region. TCRbeta CDR3 regions were sequenced using the immunoSEQ Assay. As stored in TCRdb, this immuneACCESS dataset retains in-frame rearrangements with V and J assigned. A fraction of the clones does not appear; measured against another copy, unresolved V genes explain less than half of the discrepancy, and the remainder lacks a known reason. The sample records around 86,000 clones, approximately 90% of which are singletons. Around 0.38% of the sample is in the top ten clones.

On this clone itself: Its target antigen remains unknown. The record has no base qualities; no much larger clone is one base away.

V loses 4 bases, J loses 2 bases, and the germline ends lie 8 bases apart. The CDR3, cysteine through phenylalanine, is 12 amino acids long. Only the CDR3 portion is preserved as DNA: 36 bases, with reading frame beginning at the first base. Taken from the germline V gene, the CDR1 and CDR2 loops are SQVTM and ANQGSEA. The TCR sequence derives from an adult with an advanced solid tumor such as melanoma, head and neck, liver or kidney cancer. Here the chain combines TRBV29-1 and TRBJ1-2; no D gene is confidently identified. The sample consisted of CD4+ or CD8+ T cells sorted from blood, taken in a trial of the OX40 agonist ivuxolimab. In nucleotides, the sequence is TGCAGCGTTGGGGAGGGAAACTATGGCTACACCTTC. Its translation reads: CSVGEGNYGYTF.